This T cell receptor (beta chain) was documented in a study of blood T cell repertoires in COVID-19. Study at large: Samples of COVID-19 (acute and convalescent) were obtained from the United States, Italy and Spain.

In the study's own analysis: Estimates of nucleated cell counts were drawn from the amplification of reference gene primers. Sequenced by immunoSEQ multiplex PCR; TCRdb stores in-frame clones only, minus some. Clone size and V and J calls were adopted from that table, with D and trimming inferred from the DNA. The repertoire holds around 300,000 clones, with around 90% as singletons. CDR3 length equals 14 residues. CDR1 and CDR2 from the germline V gene are SGHTS and YDEGEE. Trimming removed 2 bases at V and 3 bases at J, with 9 bases between. Cohort assignment relied on participant-reported clinical history. Symptom resolution, clearance, or two negative PCRs marked the recovered donors of Cohort 3.

The TCR was taken from a middle-aged woman who had recovered from COVID-19. This chain links TRBV5-8 with TRBJ1-5; tentative D call: TRBD1 (6 bases). Sequencing input: PBMCs or T cells enriched from blood (not recorded which). The CDR3 region has the DNA TGTGCCAGCAGCTTTAGACAGGTCAATCAGCCCCAGCATTTT. Translation: CASSFRQVNQPQHF.